One and the same sample provided the 8 T cell receptor beta chains below, sequenced in a study of T cell changes during pregnancy in multiple sclerosis. Assay: immunoSEQ multiplex PCR; the TCRdb copy retains only in-frame clones and omits some. The data hold around 62,000 clones, with about nine tenths observed a single time. The material sequenced was peripheral blood, taken in the third trimester of pregnancy. All receptors derive from a female donor with multiple sclerosis, enrolled in a pregnancy study.

V usage is TRBV6-5 and J usage is TRBJ1-6; D is perhaps TRBD1 (6 bases). CDR3 length equals 14 residues. Germline CDR1 and CDR2: MNHEY and SVGAGI. Trimming shortened V by 0 bases and J by 6 bases, and 6 bases separated the two germline ends. The CDR3 here is CASSYSGANSPLHF. CDR3 DNA sequence: TGTGCCAGCAGTTACTCGGGGGCTAATTCACCCCTCCACTTT.

This chain links TRBV7-9 with TRBJ2-2; a weak D match, TRBD2 (6 bases). Looked up from germline, CDR1 is SEHNR and CDR2 is FQNEAQ (reference sequence). The CDR3 has 16 residues. Deletions cut 5 bases from V and 3 bases from J, with 16 bases between. The CDR3 here is CASSPSAGFHTGELFF. CDR3 nucleotides: TGTGCCAGCAGCCCATCTGCGGGGTTTCACACCGGGGAGCTGTTTTTT. Based on the CDR3 plus reference TRBV7-9 and TRBJ2-2, the full variable domain is DTGVSQNPRHKITKRGQNVTFRCDPISEHNRLYWYRQTLGQGPEFLTYFQNEAQLEKSRLLSDRFSAERPKGSFSTLEIQRTEQGDSAMYLCASSPSAGFHTGELFFGEGSRLTVL.

The rearrangement uses TRBV6-5 and TRBJ2-1; 7 nucleotides line up with TRBD1. Germline CDR1 and CDR2: MNHEY and SVGAGI. This CDR3 region has 13 residues. Trimming took 6 bases from V and 4 from J; bases not matched to a gene: 3. CDR3 in amino acids: CASRGTVYNEQFF. The CDR3 coding sequence is TGTGCCAGCAGGGGGACAGTATACAATGAGCAGTTCTTC.

The chain has TRBV9 and TRBJ2-6; 9 bases line up with TRBD1. Germline V gene lookup returns CDR1 SGDLS and CDR2 YYNGEE. CDR3 length: 18 residues. J lost 3 bases, V lost 0 bases, and 7 bases had no gene match. CDR3 sequence: CASSVAGQGLGGANVLTF. Here the CDR3 DNA reads TGTGCCAGCAGCGTAGCTGGACAGGGGTTGGGTGGGGCCAACGTCCTGACTTTC.

The chain employs TRBV2 and TRBJ2-5, with 7 bases that match TRBD1. Per germline, CDR1 SNHLY and CDR2 FYNNEI. V was pared by 6 bases and J by 1 base, with 8 bases of the junction left unmatched. The CDR3 spans 15 residues. CDR3 nucleotide sequence: TGTGCCAGCAGCATCGGGACAGAGACCCAAGAGACCCAGTACTTC. Amino acid sequence: CASSIGTETQETQYF.

V usage is TRBV7-8 and J usage is TRBJ2-3; no clear D gene. Germline assignment: CDR1 SGHVS and CDR2 FQNEAQ. V was pared by 5 bases and J by 1 base, with 7 bases between. The CDR3 length is 13 residues. This chain's CDR3 is CASSPLRTDTQYF. The CDR3 nucleotides read TGTGCCAGCAGCCCACTACGCACAGATACGCAGTATTTT.

This rearrangement joins TRBV7-2 to TRBJ2-5, with TRBD2 matching 11 bases. The CDR3 totals 16 residues. The junction had 7 bases not matched to a gene; V was cut back by 4 bases and J by 3 bases. Per the germline V gene, CDR1 is SGHTA and CDR2 is FQGNSA. The CDR3 DNA follows: TGTGCCAGCAGCTCCCTGGGGACTAGCGGAAAAGAGACCCAGTACTTC. Translating it yields CASSSLGTSGKETQYF.

This rearrangement joins TRBV5-1 to TRBJ1-2; TRBD1 is a possible D gene (5 bases). CDR1 and CDR2 from the germline V gene are SGHRS and YFSETQ. There are 12 residues in the CDR3. The V and J ends lost 0 bases and 8 bases respectively, with 8 bases between them. The CDR3 DNA reads as TGCGCCAGCAGCTTGGAAGGGGCGGGCTACACCTTC. This sequence encodes CASSLEGAGYTF.